This T cell receptor beta chain was recorded in a study of human T cells and chemical hapten exposure. CDR3 length: 11 residues. Germline CDR1 and CDR2: SQVTM and ANQGSEA. V was trimmed by 3 bases and J by 1 base, leaving 1 base between them. The study's findings and limits: Large CDR3 similarity clusters arose significantly more often from expanded TCRs than from controls.

A note on this clonotype: Its antigen remains unidentified.

Regarding time point: pre-sensitization, week 0. Specified treatment: therapeutic diphenylcyclopropenone sensitization with weekly scalp DPC. MiXCR, applied by TCRdb to the RACE reads, yields one record per CDR3 protein. Of roughly 380,000 distinct CDR3 sequences listed, 4% to 6% are singletons. This chain links TRBV29-1 with TRBJ1-3; D gene unclear. Material: whole blood, obtained in connection with sensitization to the hapten diphenylcyclopropenone (DPC). This sequence was found in a woman in her 50s with alopecia areata. Some clones in this sample may be carry-over from other donors' samples. Written as DNA, the CDR3 is TGCAGCGTTGATTCTGGAAACACCATATATTTT. Residues: CSVDSGNTIYF.